The 5 T cell receptor beta chains given below trace back to one sample, sequenced in a study of blood T cell repertoires in COVID-19. Clones were sequenced by immunoSEQ multiplex PCR, and TCRdb holds only the in-frame ones, with some missing. The data hold about 440,000 clones, with 80% to 90% observed a single time. The sequencing input was peripheral blood. These receptors originate from a woman younger than 45 with acute or convalescent COVID-19.

V usage is TRBV21-1 and J usage is TRBJ2-7; the D call in the table, TRBD1, was not verified against the DNA. TRBV21-1 is classified as a pseudogene. CDR3 size: 12 residues. The CDR3 loop is CASNNRGREQYF. The CDR3 region has the DNA TGTGCCAGCAACAACAGGGGGCGCGAGCAGTACTTC.

The V call is TRBV2, the J call TRBJ1-2; tentatively, D is TRBD1 (6 bases). Per germline, CDR1 SNHLY and CDR2 FYNNEI. Trimming removed 11 bases at V and 1 base at J, with 14 bases between. This CDR3 has 13 residues. CDR3 nucleotides: TGTGCCTTAGGGGGGGCCCTTAACTATGGCTACACCTTC. This sequence encodes CALGGALNYGYTF.

The chain couples TRBV2 to TRBJ1-4; D gene unclear. Germline assignment: CDR1 SNHLY and CDR2 FYNNEI. V was shortened by 7 bases and J by 8 bases, with 11 bases between the two germline ends. This CDR3 has 12 amino acids. CDR3 sequence: CASNLVREKLFF. CDR3 DNA: TGTGCCAGCAATCTGGTTCGGGAAAAACTGTTTTTT.

In this sample, this clone turned up a few times. V usage is TRBV5-5 and J usage is TRBJ2-6; 7 nucleotides match TRBD1. With 1 base clipped from V and 1 base from J, the junction kept 11 bases outside the gene matches. CDR3 size: 19 residues. Germline CDR1 and CDR2: SGHKS and YYEKEE (reference sequence). CDR3 DNA sequence: TGTGCCAGCAGCTTGTCGGTGACAGGGATGTCTTCTGGGGCCAACGTCCTGACTTTC. This translates into CASSLSVTGMSSGANVLTF.

This clone has only a few counts. The rearrangement links TRBV20-1 to TRBJ1-5, with D uncertain. From germline, CDR1 is DFQATT and CDR2 SNEGSKA (reference sequence). The CDR3 length is 13 residues. Trimming pared 3 bases from V and 6 bases from J, leaving 12 bases between. In DNA form, the CDR3 reads TGCAGTGCTAGTAGCCAGGTCGGTCAGCCCCAGCATTTT. Translation gives CSASSQVGQPQHF.